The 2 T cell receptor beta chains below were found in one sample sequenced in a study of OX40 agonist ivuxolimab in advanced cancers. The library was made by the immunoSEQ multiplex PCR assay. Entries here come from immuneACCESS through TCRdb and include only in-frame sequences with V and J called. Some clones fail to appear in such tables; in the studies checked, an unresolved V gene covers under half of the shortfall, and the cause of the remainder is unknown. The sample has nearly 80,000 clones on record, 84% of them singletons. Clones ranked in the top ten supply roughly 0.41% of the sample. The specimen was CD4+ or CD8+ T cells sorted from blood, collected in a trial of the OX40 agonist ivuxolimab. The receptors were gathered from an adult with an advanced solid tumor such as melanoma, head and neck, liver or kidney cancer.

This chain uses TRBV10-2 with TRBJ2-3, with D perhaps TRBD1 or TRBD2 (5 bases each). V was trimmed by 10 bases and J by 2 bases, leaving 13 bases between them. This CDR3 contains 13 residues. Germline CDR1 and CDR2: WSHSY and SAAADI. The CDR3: CATRDADTDTQYF. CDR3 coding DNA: TGCGCCACACGGGACGCGGACACAGATACGCAGTATTTT.

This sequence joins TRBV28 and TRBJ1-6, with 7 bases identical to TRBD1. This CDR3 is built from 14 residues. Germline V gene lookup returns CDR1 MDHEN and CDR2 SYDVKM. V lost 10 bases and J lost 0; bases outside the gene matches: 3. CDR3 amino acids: CATRGSSYNSPLHF. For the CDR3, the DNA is TGTGCCACCAGGGGGAGCTCCTATAATTCACCCCTCCACTTT.